This T cell receptor (beta chain) came from a study of T-cell reconstitution after alpha-beta-depleted transplantation in children (dated by TCRdb to 2016 to 2017). About the full investigation: Using TCR repertoire profiling, the study followed T-cell immune reconstitution in a quantitative way in children after TCRalphabeta/CD19-depleted allogeneic hematopoietic cell transplantation.

Comment on this clonotype: Its antigen is still unknown. No much larger clone is present one base from it, and per-base qualities are unavailable.

The trim is 2 bases for V and 5 bases for J, with a gap of 10 bases between the germline ends. From cysteine to phenylalanine, the CDR3 is 13 amino acids long. The sequence is cut down to CDR3 DNA, 39 bases in frame from base 1. The CDR1 and CDR2 encoded by the germline V gene are SGHRS and YFSETQ. Libraries were built with PCR. This sample was sequenced with an Illumina HiSeq 2500. Molecular barcoding was employed in the preparation of TCR libraries, with unique molecular identifiers being used to normalize TCRbeta repertoire quantification. TCRdb reprocessed the public reads (quality trimming at Q25 with fastp, clone calling with MiXCR) and kept in-frame beta chains. Rows are unified per CDR3 protein, each entry keeping the most common DNA and genes. Across this sample there are 250,000 to 300,000 distinct CDR3 sequences, with 9.5% to 10% seen only once. The top ten clones comprise 10% of the sample.

The TCR originated in a human donor who donated a stem cell graft to a child with SCID. The sequencing here drew on PBMCs from the stem cell graft donor, taken from the stem cell graft. The chain was built from TRBV5-1 and TRBJ2-5, with the D gene too uncertain to name. The CDR3 has the sequence CASSLTTLETQYF. The nucleotide sequence reads TGCGCCAGCAGCTTAACAACTCTTGAGACCCAGTACTTC.